This T cell receptor beta chain comes out of a study of PD-1 blockade in classical Hodgkin lymphoma. Findings of the study overall: Researchers reported that CD4+ TCR diversity, though not CD8+, rose significantly by C4D1.

About this clone: Its antigen is undetermined.

Each of the patients experienced relapse following autologous stem cell transplantation, and their brentuximab vedotin exposure differed. The table came from immunoSEQ multiplex PCR; TCRdb's copy has only in-frame clones and leaves some out. Of 100,000 or so clones listed, around 89% are singletons. Sequenced here: peripheral blood mononuclear cells (PBMCs), sampled before the second cycle of nivolumab. This sequence originates from a human donor with classical Hodgkin lymphoma.

In nucleotides, the CDR3 is TGTGCCAGCAGCTTGGGGGCCGGGACAGGGGGCGATTACGAGCAGTACTTC. Encoded protein: CASSLGAGTGGDYEQYF. This chain joins TRBV5-5 and TRBJ2-7; 12 bases agree with TRBD1. CDR1 is SGHKS, CDR2 YYEKEE, per germline (reference sequence). The V gene end was trimmed by 0 bases and the J gene end by 4 bases; junction bases not matched to a gene: 8. CDR3 length: 17 residues.